This TCR beta chain was documented in a study of cytomegalovirus exposure and HLA in healthy donors. Study-wide points: The authors later linked a missense DCLRE1C variant to TCR beta V- and J-gene trimming. Association of 16,951 TCR beta sequences with HLA alleles was found at 0.05 false discovery rate in a later analysis.

V lost 6 bases to trimming and J lost 6 bases; unmatched junction nucleotides: 9. CDR1 and CDR2 from the germline V gene are WNHNN and SYGVQD (reference sequence). The CDR3 spans 16 residues. Use of 60 Vbeta and 13 Jbeta primers characterized the PCR. The table came from immunoSEQ multiplex PCR; TCRdb's copy has only in-frame clones and leaves some out. This sample yields about 200,000 clones, of which 75% to 90% are seen a single time; less than 0.35% belongs to the top ten. Worth noting for this clone: Its antigen remains unknown.

The chain combines TRBV10-1 with TRBJ1-4, with 11 bases aligning to TRBD1. Sequencing was carried out using PBMCs. The TCR sequence derives from a woman aged 25 to 45 in good health and CMV-seronegative. The CDR3: CASRKYRDRGDEKLFF. Written as DNA, the CDR3 is TGCGCCAGCAGAAAATACCGGGACAGGGGGGATGAAAAACTGTTTTTT.